The 26 T cell receptor beta chains given below trace back to one sample, sequenced in a study of human T cells and chemical hapten exposure. Time point specified: patch test 1, 2 weeks after DPC sensitization. Treatment meaning: therapeutic diphenylcyclopropenone sensitization with weekly scalp DPC. Each CDR3 protein is one row after TCRdb ran MiXCR on the RACE reads. The sample lists about 340,000 distinct CDR3 sequences; 6% to 8.5% were seen once. Here the sequenced sample was whole blood, taken in connection with sensitization to the hapten diphenylcyclopropenone (DPC). The receptors here all came from a young woman with alopecia areata. Some clones in this sample may be carry-over from other donors' samples.

The chain joins TRBV4-2 to TRBJ1-3; TRBD1 is a possible D gene (5 bases). Germline V gene lookup returns CDR1 LGHNA and CDR2 YNFKEQ. The ends were cut back, 0 bases at V and 2 bases at J, with 11 bases in the middle. The CDR3 contains 16 residues. CDR3 bases: TGTGCCAGCAGCCAAGATATACAGGCTACTGGAAACACCATATATTTT. As protein: CASSQDIQATGNTIYF.

At least ten counts were recorded for this clonotype. The chain has TRBV6-2 or TRBV6-3 and TRBJ2-1, with D possibly being TRBD1 (6 bases). In germline, CDR1 is MNHEY, CDR2 SVGEGT. V was cut by 6 bases and J by 10 bases, with 22 bases left in between. The CDR3 extends over 15 amino acids. CDR3 sequence reads: CASSHPRGQKNEQFF. CDR3 coding DNA: TGTGCCAGCAGCCACCCTAGGGGACAAAAGAACGAGCAGTTCTTC.

This clonotype was seen many times. The V and J genes are TRBV6-2 or TRBV6-3 and TRBJ1-5; D not resolved. Germline values: CDR1 MNHEY, CDR2 SVGEGT. This CDR3 region has 15 residues. Trimming took 2 bases from V and 1 from J, leaving 9 bases between them. The CDR3, as DNA: TGTGCCAGCAGTTACGTGCCCGGGAGCAATCAGCCCCAGCATTTT. It encodes CASSYVPGSNQPQHF.

In this sample, this clonotype turned up many times. This sequence joins TRBV12-3 or TRBV12-4 and TRBJ1-2; possible D gene TRBD1, 5 bases. This CDR3 contains 13 residues. V was pared by 5 bases and J by 4 bases, with 11 bases between. Written as DNA, the CDR3 is TGTGCCAGCAGTCTCACGACAGCCTATGGCTACACCTTC. It codes for CASSLTTAYGYTF.

This clonotype was seen ten or more times. The J gene is TRBJ1-6, the V gene TRBV6-6, with D perhaps TRBD1 (5 bases). Germline lookup yields CDR1 MNHNY and CDR2 SVGAGI (reference sequence). V gave up 0 bases and J gave up 13 bases, with 10 bases separating them. This CDR3 has 13 amino acids. This CDR3 reads CASSYSGGVPLHF. The CDR3 nucleotides read TGTGCCAGCAGTTACTCAGGAGGGGTGCCCCTCCACTTT.

The chain joins TRBV7-2 to TRBJ1-1, with D tentatively TRBD1 (5 bases). Trimming pared 1 base from V and 5 bases from J, leaving 11 bases between. The CDR3 consists of 14 residues. Germline V lookup: CDR1 SGHTA, CDR2 FQGNSA. The CDR3 here is CASSLGPGPTEAFF. The CDR3 DNA reads as TGTGCCAGCAGCTTAGGACCGGGACCGACTGAAGCTTTCTTT.

Ten or more counts support this clonotype. The chain has TRBV27 and TRBJ2-1, with 9 bases aligning to TRBD1. V was clipped by 5 bases and J by 8 bases; unmatched bases: 1. This CDR3 has 12 residues. The germline CDR1 and CDR2 sequences are MNHEY and SMNVEV (reference sequence). CDR3 in DNA: TGTGCCAGCAGTCGACAGGGGGATGAGCAGTTCTTC. As protein: CASSRQGDEQFF.

This clonotype showed up many times. The chain recombines TRBV6-6 with TRBJ1-5; the D is unclear. The CDR3 loop spans 14 amino acids. V lost 5 bases to trimming and J lost 1 base, with 9 bases between them. In germline, CDR1 is MNHNY, CDR2 SVGAGI (reference sequence). The CDR3 spells CASSIGGSNQPQHF. Written as DNA, the CDR3 is TGTGCCAGCAGTATTGGAGGGAGCAATCAGCCCCAGCATTTT.

Notes on this clonotype: A much larger clone lies one base from this, so it may be a read error. This chain links TRBV12-3 or TRBV12-4 with TRBJ2-2; TRBD2 agrees at 7 bases. The CDR3 sequence is 16 residues long. CDR3 nucleotides: TGTGCCTGCAGTCCCTCCGGGACTAAGAACACCGGGGAGCTGTTTTTT. Amino acid sequence: CACSPSGTKNTGELFF.

This sequence joins TRBV4-3 and TRBJ1-4; D is unclear. CDR3 length equals 15 residues. The germline V gene encodes CDR1 LGHNA and CDR2 YSLEER. Trimming cost V 0 bases and J 5 bases, with 10 bases left between them. The CDR3 protein is CASSQDRVPNEKLFF. CDR3 DNA sequence: TGCGCCAGCAGCCAAGATCGGGTTCCGAATGAAAAACTGTTTTTT.

This clonotype was observed at least ten times. This chain connects TRBV20-1 to TRBJ2-1; D is unclear. CDR3 length: 13 residues. Germline values: CDR1 DFQATT, CDR2 SNEGSKA (reference sequence). The V gene lost 2 bases and the J gene lost 5 bases, with 10 bases spanning the gap. The CDR3, as DNA: TGCAGTGCTAGACCTCGGCCCCACAATGAGCAGTTCTTC. Its translation is CSARPRPHNEQFF.

This clonotype was seen a handful of times. J is TRBJ2-3 and V is TRBV12-1. TRBV12-1 is shown as a pseudogene. CDR3 length: 12 residues. The DNA of the CDR3 is TGTGCCAGCAGCTTGCAAATAGATACGCAGTATTTT. This encodes CASSLQIDTQYF.

This chain uses TRBV29-1 with TRBJ1-2, with D possibly matching TRBD1 (5 bases). Germline CDR1 SQVTM, CDR2 ANQGSEA. This CDR3 has 15 amino acids. Here the CDR3 DNA reads TGCAGGGTTCATGGGACTGCGCCTTCTAACTATGGCTACACCTTC. Translating gives CRVHGTAPSNYGYTF.

This clonotype was counted at least ten times. The J gene is TRBJ2-3, the V gene TRBV9; D gene uncertain. CDR1 and CDR2 from the germline V gene are SGDLS and YYNGEE. This CDR3 has 15 residues. Trimming pared 1 base from V and 4 bases from J, leaving 13 bases between. CDR3 DNA sequence: TGTGCCAGCAGCGTACAAGCAATCACCTCAGATACGCAGTATTTT. This sequence encodes CASSVQAITSDTQYF. Looking up the rest from reference TRBV9 and TRBJ2-3 gives the full variable domain: DSGVTQTPKHLITATGQRVTLRCSPRSGDLSVYWYQQSLDQGLQFLIQYYNGEERAKGNILERFSAQQFPDLHSELNLSSLELGDSALYFCASSVQAITSDTQYFGPGTRLTVL.

Many counts were recorded for this clonotype. The chain employs TRBV24-1 and TRBJ2-2, with D tentatively TRBD1 (5 bases). CDR1 and CDR2 from the germline V gene are KGHDR and SFDVKD. Trimming pared 3 bases from V and 6 bases from J, leaving 10 bases between. The CDR3 spans 14 residues. This chain's CDR3 is CATSDAGRAGELFF. The CDR3 DNA is TGTGCCACCAGTGATGCCGGCAGGGCCGGGGAGCTGTTTTTT.

V gene TRBV20-1 combines with J gene TRBJ2-3; 7 bases are shared with TRBD2. Per germline, CDR1 DFQATT and CDR2 SNEGSKA (reference sequence). The CDR3 covers 16 residues. V lost 2 bases to trimming and J lost 5 bases; unmatched junction nucleotides: 13. The CDR3 coding sequence is TGCAGTGCTAGAACCCGATGGGGGGGATTGCAAGATACGCAGTATTTT. Its translation is CSARTRWGGLQDTQYF.

In its sample, this clonotype was seen many times. The genes are TRBV12-3 or TRBV12-4 and TRBJ2-1, with D possibly matching TRBD1 (6 bases). The ends were cut back, 6 bases at V and 2 bases at J, with 17 bases in the middle. CDR3 length: 16 amino acids. The CDR3 sequence: CASRPNQGIPYNEQFF. As DNA, the CDR3 is TGTGCCAGCAGACCAAATCAGGGGATCCCCTACAATGAGCAGTTCTTC.

The chain links TRBV24-1 to TRBJ2-1, with 13 bases that match TRBD2. The CDR3 spans 16 residues. Germline CDR1 and CDR2: KGHDR and SFDVKD. V lost 4 bases, J lost 15 bases, and 14 bases stayed unmatched. CDR3: CATSDSTSGGPYGLFF. The CDR3 region has the DNA TGTGCCACCAGTGACTCGACTAGCGGGGGGCCCTACGGTCTGTTCTTC.

This clonotype has a count of ten or more. V gene TRBV20-1 combines with J gene TRBJ1-4; 8 bases align to TRBD1. The trim removed 4 bases at V and 8 bases at J, leaving 9 bases unmatched. This CDR3 contains 14 residues. Germline CDR1 reads DFQATT; CDR2 reads SNEGSKA (reference sequence). The CDR3 is CSAKNPGGAEKLFF. In DNA, the CDR3 is TGCAGTGCTAAAAATCCAGGGGGCGCCGAAAAACTGTTTTTT.

The chain links TRBV2 to TRBJ2-3; D possibly corresponds to TRBD1 (6 bases). V was shortened by 6 bases and J by 5 bases, with 18 bases between the two germline ends. Germline CDR1 reads SNHLY; CDR2 reads FYNNEI. The CDR3 is 15 amino acids. The CDR3 bases are TGTGCCAGCAGGGCAGGGGCGTATCCCGGAGATACGCAGTATTTT. Residues: CASRAGAYPGDTQYF. Supplemented by reference TRBV2 and TRBJ2-3, the full variable domain reads EPEVTQTPSHQVTQMGQEVILRCVPISNHLYFYWYRQILGQKVEFLVSFYNNEISEKSEIFDDQFSVERPDGSNFTLKIRSTKLEDSAMYFCASRAGAYPGDTQYFGPGTRLTVL.

Notes on this clonotype: A single base is all that separates this from a far larger clone, so a read error is likely. The chain recombines TRBV25-1 with TRBJ1-2, with 9 positions matching TRBD1. CDR3 size: 12 residues. CDR1 MGHDK and CDR2 SYGVNS come from the germline V gene. In DNA form, the CDR3 reads TGTGCCAGCGGGACAGGGTACTATGGCTGCACCTTC. Translation gives CASGTGYYGCTF.

This clonotype was recorded many times. The chain is built from TRBV7-9 and TRBJ1-5, with D unresolved. The CDR3 contains 13 residues. V lost 6 bases, J lost 9 bases, and 15 bases lay in between. Germline V CDR1 and CDR2: SEHNR, FQNEAQ (reference sequence). The CDR3 protein is CASSLNGVSPQHF. The CDR3 DNA follows: TGTGCCAGCAGTTTGAATGGGGTGTCGCCCCAGCATTTT. The whole variable domain, remainder taken from reference TRBV7-9 and TRBJ1-5, is DTGVSQNPRHKITKRGQNVTFRCDPISEHNRLYWYRQTLGQGPEFLTYFQNEAQLEKSRLLSDRFSAERPKGSFSTLEIQRTEQGDSAMYLCASSLNGVSPQHFGDGTRLSIL.

This clonotype came up many times. CDR3 loop: CASSYRQGDSPLHF. The CDR3 DNA reads TGTGCCAGCAGTTACCGACAGGGAGATTCACCCCTCCACTTT. V is TRBV6-6 and J is TRBJ1-6; 7 nucleotides align to TRBD1. The CDR3 spans 14 residues. CDR1 is MNHNY, CDR2 SVGAGI, per germline (reference sequence). The V gene end was trimmed by 2 bases and the J gene end by 8 bases; junction bases not matched to a gene: 3.

The rearrangement links TRBV5-1 to TRBJ1-1; 8 bases are shared with TRBD1. Looked up from germline, CDR1 is SGHRS and CDR2 is YFSETQ. With V trimmed by 0 bases and J by 1 base, 5 bases remained unmatched. This CDR3 comprises 16 residues. The CDR3 DNA sequence: TGCGCCAGCAGCTTGGTCCCGACAGGGGCGAACACTGAAGCTTTCTTT. Translated, it gives CASSLVPTGANTEAFF.

The chain has TRBV7-2 and TRBJ2-5; possible D gene TRBD1, 6 bases. Germline CDR1 SGHTA, CDR2 FQGNSA. V lost 4 bases to trimming and J lost 2 bases, with 14 bases between them. The length of the CDR3 is 15 residues. The CDR3 loop reads CASSSTGQLQETQYF. The CDR3 bases are TGTGCCAGCAGCTCCACGGGACAACTACAAGAGACCCAGTACTTC.

This clonotype has a handful of counts. This sequence joins TRBV2 and TRBJ1-5; D gene unclear. V lost 4 bases to trimming and J lost 2 bases, with 12 bases between them. There are 15 residues in the CDR3. Germline V CDR1 and CDR2: SNHLY, FYNNEI. The CDR3 DNA reads as TGTGCCAGCAGTGTAAACTTGGGAGGCAATCAGCCCCAGCATTTT. Encoded protein: CASSVNLGGNQPQHF.